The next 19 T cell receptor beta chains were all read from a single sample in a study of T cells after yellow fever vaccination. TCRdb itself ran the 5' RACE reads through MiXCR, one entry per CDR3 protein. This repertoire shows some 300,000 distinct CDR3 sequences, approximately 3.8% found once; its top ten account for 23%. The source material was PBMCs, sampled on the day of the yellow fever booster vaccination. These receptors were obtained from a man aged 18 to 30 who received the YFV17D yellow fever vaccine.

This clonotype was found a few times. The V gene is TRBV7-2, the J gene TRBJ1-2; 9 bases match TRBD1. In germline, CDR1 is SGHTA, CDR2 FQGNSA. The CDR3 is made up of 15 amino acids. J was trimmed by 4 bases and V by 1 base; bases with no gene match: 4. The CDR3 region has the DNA TGTGCCAGCAGCTTAGAAACAGGGGGCGCCTATGGCTACACCTTC. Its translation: CASSLETGGAYGYTF.

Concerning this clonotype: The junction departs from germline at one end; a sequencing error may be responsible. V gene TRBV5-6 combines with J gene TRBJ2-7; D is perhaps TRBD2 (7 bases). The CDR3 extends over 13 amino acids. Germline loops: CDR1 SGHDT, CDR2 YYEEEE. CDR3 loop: CASSTRNLGGQCF. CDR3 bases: TGTGCCAGCAGCACCCGGAACCTCGGGGGGCAGTGCTTC.

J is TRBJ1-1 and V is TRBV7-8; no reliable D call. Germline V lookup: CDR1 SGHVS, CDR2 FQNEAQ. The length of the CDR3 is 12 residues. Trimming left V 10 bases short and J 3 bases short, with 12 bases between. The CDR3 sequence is CATSNVDTEAFF. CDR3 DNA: TGTGCCACCTCGAACGTCGACACTGAAGCTTTCTTT.

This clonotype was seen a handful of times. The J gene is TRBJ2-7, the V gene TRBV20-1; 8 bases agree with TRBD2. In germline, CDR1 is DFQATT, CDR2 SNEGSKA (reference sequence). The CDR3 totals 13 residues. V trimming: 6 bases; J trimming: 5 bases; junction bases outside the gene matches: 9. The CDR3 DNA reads TGCAGTGCGCGAAAGGGACTAGTAAACGAGCAGTACTTC. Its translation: CSARKGLVNEQYF.

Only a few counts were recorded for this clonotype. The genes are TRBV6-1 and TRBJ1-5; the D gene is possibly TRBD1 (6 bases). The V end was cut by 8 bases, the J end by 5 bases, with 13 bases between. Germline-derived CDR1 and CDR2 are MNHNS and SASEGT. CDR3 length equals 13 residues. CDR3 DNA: TGTGCCAGCGGGACACGATCGGATCAGCCCCAGCATTTT. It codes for CASGTRSDQPQHF.

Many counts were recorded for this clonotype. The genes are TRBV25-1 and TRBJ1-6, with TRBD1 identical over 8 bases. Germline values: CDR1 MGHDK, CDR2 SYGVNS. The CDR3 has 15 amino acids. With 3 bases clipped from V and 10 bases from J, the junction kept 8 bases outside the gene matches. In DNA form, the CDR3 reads TGTGCCAGCAGTGACCCTGGCAGGGGGCTCTCACCCCTCCACTTT. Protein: CASSDPGRGLSPLHF.

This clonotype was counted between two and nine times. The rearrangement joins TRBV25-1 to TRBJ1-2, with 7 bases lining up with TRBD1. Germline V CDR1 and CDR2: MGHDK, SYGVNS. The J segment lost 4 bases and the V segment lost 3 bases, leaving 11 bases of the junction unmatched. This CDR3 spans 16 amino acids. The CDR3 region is CASSDQREGAGYGYTF. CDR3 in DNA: TGTGCCAGCAGTGATCAGAGGGAGGGGGCTGGCTATGGCTACACCTTC.

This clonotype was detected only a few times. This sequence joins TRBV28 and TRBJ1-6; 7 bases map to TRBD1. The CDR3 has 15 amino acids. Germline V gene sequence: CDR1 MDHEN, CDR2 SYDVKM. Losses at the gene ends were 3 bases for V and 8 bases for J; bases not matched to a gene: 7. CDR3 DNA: TGTGCCAGCAGTTTTGTTCGACAGGGTCATTCACCCCTCCACTTT. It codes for CASSFVRQGHSPLHF.

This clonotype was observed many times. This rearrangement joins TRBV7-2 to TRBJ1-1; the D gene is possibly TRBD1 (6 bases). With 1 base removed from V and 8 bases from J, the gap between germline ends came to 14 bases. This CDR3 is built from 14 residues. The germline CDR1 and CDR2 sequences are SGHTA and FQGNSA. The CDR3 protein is CASSLGTGSLEAFF. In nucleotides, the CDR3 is TGTGCCAGCAGCTTAGGAACAGGGTCTCTGGAAGCTTTCTTT.

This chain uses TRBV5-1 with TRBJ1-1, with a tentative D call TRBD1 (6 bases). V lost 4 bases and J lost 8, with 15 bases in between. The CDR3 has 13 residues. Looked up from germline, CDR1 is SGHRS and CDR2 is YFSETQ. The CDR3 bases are TGCGCCAGCAGCCCCGGGACACAAAGCGAAGCTTTCTTT. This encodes CASSPGTQSEAFF.

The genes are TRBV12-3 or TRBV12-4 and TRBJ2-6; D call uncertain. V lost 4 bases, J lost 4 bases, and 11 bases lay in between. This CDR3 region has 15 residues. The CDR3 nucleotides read TGTGCCAGCAGTTCCGGAAGGGCGGGGGCCAACGTCCTGACTTTC. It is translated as CASSSGRAGANVLTF.

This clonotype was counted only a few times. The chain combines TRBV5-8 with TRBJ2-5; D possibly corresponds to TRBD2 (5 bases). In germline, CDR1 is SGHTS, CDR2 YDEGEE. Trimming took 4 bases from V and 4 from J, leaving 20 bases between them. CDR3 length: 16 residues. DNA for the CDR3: TGTGCCAGCAGCCCGGGGTACATAGCAGGTAGAGAGACCCAGTACTTC. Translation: CASSPGYIAGRETQYF.

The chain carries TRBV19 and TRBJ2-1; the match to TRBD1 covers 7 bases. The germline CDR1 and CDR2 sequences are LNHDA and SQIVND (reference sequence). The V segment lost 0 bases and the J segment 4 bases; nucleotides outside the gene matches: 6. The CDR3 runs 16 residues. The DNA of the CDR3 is TGTGCCAGTAGTATAGATCCCTCGGGACAGTACAATGAGCAGTTCTTC. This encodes CASSIDPSGQYNEQFF.

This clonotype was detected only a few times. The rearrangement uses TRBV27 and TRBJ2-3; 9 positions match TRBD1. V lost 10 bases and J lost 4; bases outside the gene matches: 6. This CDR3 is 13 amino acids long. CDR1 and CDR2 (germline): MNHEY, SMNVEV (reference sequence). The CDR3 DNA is TGTGCCACCAAGGGACAGGGCGCAGATACGCAGTATTTT. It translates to CATKGQGADTQYF.

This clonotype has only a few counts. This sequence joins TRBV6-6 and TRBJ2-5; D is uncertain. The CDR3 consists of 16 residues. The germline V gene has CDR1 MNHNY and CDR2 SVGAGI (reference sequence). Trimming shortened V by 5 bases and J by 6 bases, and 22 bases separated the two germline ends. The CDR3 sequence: CASSPQGPLAVKTQYF. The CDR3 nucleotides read TGTGCCAGCAGTCCCCAAGGACCCCTGGCCGTCAAGACCCAGTACTTC.

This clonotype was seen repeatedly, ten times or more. DNA of the CDR3: TGTGCCAGCAGCTTAGTGGAGGGGGCCGTTGGCTACACCTTC. This translates into CASSLVEGAVGYTF. The chain is built from TRBV7-8 and TRBJ1-2, with 7 bases aligning to TRBD1. The CDR3 has 14 residues. V shed 1 base and J 7 bases; nucleotides not matched to a gene: 6. Germline V gives CDR1 SGHVS, CDR2 FQNEAQ.

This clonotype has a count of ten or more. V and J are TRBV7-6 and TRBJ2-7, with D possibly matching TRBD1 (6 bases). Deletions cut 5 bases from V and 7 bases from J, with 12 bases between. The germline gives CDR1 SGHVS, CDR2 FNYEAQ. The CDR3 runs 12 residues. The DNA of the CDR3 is TGTGCCAGCAGCCTGGGGGCGTCGGAGCAGTACTTC. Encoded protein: CASSLGASEQYF.

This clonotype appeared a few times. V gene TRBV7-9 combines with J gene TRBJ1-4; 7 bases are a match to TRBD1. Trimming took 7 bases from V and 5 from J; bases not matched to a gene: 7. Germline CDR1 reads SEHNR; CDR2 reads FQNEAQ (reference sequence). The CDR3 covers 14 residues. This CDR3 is CASTPGQRNEKLFF. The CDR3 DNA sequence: TGTGCCAGCACACCGGGACAGAGGAATGAAAAACTGTTTTTT.

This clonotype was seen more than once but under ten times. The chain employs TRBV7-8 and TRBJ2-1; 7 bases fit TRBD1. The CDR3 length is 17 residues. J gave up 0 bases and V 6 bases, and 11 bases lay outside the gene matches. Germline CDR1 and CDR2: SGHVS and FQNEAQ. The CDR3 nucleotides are TGTGCCAGCAGGTTAAGCCGACAGGGATCCTCCTACAATGAGCAGTTCTTC. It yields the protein CASRLSRQGSSYNEQFF. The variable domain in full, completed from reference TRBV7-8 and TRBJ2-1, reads GAGVSQSPRYKVAKRGQDVALRCDPISGHVSLFWYQQALGQGPEFLTYFQNEAQLDKSGLPSDRFFAERPEGSVSTLKIQRTQQEDSAVYLCASRLSRQGSSYNEQFFGPGTRLTVL.